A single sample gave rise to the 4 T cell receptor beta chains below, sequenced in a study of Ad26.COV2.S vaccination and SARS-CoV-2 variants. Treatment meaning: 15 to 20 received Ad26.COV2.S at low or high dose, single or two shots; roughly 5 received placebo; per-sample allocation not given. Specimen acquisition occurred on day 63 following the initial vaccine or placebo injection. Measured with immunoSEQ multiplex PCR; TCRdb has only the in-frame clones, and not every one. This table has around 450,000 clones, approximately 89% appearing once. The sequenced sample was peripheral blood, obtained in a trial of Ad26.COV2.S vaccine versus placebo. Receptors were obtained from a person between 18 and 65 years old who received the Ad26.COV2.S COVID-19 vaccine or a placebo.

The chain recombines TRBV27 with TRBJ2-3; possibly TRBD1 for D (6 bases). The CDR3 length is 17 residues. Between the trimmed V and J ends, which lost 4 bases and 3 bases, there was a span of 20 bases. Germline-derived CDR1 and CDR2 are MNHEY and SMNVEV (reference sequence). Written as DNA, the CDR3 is TGTGCCAGCAGTTCAAGGTCGTGGGGGCTACAGACAGATACGCAGTATTTT. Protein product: CASSSRSWGLQTDTQYF.

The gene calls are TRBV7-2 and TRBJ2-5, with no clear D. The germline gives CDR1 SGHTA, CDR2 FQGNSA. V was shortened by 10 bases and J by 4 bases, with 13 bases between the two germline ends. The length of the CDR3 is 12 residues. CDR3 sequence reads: CATTVSRETQYF. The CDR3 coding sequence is TGTGCCACGACCGTTAGTCGAGAGACCCAGTACTTC.

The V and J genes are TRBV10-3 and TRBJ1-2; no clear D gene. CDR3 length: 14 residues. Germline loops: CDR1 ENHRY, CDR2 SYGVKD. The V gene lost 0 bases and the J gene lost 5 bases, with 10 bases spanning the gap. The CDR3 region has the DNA TGTGCCATCAGTGAGTCCGGTTGGGAGTATGGCTACACCTTC. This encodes CAISESGWEYGYTF.

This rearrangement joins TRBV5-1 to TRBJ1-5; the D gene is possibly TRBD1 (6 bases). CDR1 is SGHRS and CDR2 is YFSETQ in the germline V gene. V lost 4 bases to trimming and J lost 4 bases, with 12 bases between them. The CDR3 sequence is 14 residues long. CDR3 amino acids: CASSPTGPNQPQHF. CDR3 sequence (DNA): TGCGCCAGCAGCCCTACAGGGCCTAATCAGCCCCAGCATTTT. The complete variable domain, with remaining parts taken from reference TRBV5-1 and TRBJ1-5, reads KAGVTQTPRYLIKTRGQQVTLSCSPISGHRSVSWYQQTPGQGLQFLFEYFSETQRNKGNFPGRFSGRQFSNSRSEMNVSTLELGDSALYLCASSPTGPNQPQHFGDGTRLSIL.